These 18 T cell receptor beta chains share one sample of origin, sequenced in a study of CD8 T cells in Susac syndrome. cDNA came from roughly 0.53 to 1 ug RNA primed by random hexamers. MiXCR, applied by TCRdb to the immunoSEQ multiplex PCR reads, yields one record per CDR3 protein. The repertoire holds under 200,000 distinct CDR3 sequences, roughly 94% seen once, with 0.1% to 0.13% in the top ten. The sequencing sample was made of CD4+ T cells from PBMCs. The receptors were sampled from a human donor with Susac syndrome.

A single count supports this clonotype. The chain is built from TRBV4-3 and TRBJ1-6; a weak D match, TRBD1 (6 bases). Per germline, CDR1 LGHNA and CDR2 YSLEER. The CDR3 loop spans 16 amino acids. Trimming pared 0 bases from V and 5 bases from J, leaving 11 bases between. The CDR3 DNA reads TGCGCCAGCAGCCAAGATACAGGGACAAATAATTCACCCCTCCACTTT. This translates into CASSQDTGTNNSPLHF.

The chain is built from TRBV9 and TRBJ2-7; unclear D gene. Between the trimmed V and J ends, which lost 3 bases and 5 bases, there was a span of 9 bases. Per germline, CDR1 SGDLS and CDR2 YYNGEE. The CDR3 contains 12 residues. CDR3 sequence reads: CASSAAGHEQYF. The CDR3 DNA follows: TGTGCCAGCAGCGCCGCCGGGCACGAGCAGTACTTC. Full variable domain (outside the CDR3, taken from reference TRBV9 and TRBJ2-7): DSGVTQTPKHLITATGQRVTLRCSPRSGDLSVYWYQQSLDQGLQFLIQYYNGEERAKGNILERFSAQQFPDLHSELNLSSLELGDSALYFCASSAAGHEQYFGPGTRLTVT.

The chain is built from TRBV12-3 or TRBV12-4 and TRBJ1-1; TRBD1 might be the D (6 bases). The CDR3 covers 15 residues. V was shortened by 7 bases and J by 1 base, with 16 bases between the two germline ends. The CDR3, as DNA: TGTGCCAGCAACCCACACGGGACAAAGAACACTGAAGCTTTCTTT. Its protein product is CASNPHGTKNTEAFF.

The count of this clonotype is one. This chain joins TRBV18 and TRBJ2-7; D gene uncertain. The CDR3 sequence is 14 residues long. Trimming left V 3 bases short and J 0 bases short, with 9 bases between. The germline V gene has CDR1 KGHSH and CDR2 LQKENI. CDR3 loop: CASSPADNSYEQYF. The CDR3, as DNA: TGTGCCAGCTCACCCGCCGACAACTCCTACGAGCAGTACTTC.

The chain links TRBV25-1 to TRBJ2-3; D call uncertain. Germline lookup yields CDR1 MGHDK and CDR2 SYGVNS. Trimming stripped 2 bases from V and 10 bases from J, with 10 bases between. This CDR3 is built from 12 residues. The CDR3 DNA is TGTGCCAGCAGTGAACTCGAGCAATCGCAGTATTTT. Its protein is CASSELEQSQYF.

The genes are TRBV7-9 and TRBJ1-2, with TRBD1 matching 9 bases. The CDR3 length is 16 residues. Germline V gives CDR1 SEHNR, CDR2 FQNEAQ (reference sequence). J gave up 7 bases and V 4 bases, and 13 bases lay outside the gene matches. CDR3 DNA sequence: TGTGCCAGCAGCTGGGGACAGGGTCTAGGATCGGGTGGCTACACCTTC. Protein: CASSWGQGLGSGGYTF.

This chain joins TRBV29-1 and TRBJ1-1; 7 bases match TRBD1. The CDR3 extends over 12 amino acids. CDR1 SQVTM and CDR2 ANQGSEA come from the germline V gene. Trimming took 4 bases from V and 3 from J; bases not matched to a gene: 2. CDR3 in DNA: TGCAGCGTTGGTACAGGGGACACTGAAGCTTTCTTT. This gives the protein CSVGTGDTEAFF.

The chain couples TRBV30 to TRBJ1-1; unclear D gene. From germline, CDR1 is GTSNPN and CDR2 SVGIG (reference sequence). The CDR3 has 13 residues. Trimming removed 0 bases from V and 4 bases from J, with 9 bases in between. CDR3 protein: CAWSVLYSTEAFF. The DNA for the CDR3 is TGTGCCTGGAGTGTTTTGTACAGCACTGAAGCTTTCTTT.

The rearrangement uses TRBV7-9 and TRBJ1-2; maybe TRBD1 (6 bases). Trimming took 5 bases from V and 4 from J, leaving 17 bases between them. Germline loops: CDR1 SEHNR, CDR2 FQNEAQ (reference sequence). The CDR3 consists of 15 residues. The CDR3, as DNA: TGTGCCAGCAGCCCCCAGGGGACCTTTTTCTATGGCTACACCTTC. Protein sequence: CASSPQGTFFYGYTF.

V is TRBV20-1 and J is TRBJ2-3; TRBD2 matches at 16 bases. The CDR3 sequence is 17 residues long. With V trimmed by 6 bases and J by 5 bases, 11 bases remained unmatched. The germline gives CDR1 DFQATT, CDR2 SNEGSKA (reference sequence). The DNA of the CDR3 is TGCAGTGCAGACCCCGGGACTAGCGGGGGGGCGGAAGATACGCAGTATTTT. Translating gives CSADPGTSGGAEDTQYF.

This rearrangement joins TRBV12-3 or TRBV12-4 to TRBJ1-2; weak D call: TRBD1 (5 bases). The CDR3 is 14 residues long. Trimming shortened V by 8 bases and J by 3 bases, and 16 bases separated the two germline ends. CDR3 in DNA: TGTGCCAGCTTGCTATGGGGGAAGGACTATGGCTACACCTTC. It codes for CASLLWGKDYGYTF.

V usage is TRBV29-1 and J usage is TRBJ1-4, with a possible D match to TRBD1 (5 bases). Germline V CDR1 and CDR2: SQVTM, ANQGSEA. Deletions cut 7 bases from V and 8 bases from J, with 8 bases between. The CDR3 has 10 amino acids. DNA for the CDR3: TGCAGCGCCGGGGGGGAAAAACTGTTTTTT. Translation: CSAGGEKLFF.

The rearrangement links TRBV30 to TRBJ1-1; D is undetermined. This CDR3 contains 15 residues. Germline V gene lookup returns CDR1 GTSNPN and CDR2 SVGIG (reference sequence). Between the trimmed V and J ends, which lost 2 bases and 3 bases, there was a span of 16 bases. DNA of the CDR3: TGTGCCTGGAGTCCGACTTCTTACTCATACACTGAAGCTTTCTTT. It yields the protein CAWSPTSYSYTEAFF.

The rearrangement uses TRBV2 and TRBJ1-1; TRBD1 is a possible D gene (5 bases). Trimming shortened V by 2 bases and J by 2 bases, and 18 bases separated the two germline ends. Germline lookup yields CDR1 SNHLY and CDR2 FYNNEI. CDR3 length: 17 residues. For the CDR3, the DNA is TGTGCCAGCAGTGAAAGGGGACCCGGAGAGCCTAACACTGAAGCTTTCTTT. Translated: CASSERGPGEPNTEAFF.

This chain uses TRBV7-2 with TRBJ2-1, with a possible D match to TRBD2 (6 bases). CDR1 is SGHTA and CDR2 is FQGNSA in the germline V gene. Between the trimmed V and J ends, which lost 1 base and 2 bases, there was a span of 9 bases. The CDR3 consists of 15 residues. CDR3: CASSLGRGAYNEQFF. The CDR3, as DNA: TGTGCCAGCAGCTTAGGGCGCGGGGCCTACAATGAGCAGTTCTTC.

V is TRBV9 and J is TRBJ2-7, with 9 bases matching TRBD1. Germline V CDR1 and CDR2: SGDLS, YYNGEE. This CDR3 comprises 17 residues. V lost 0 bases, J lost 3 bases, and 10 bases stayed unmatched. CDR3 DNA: TGTGCCAGCAGCGTAGTAGCTCCGGGACAGGGACACTACGAGCAGTACTTC. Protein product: CASSVVAPGQGHYEQYF.

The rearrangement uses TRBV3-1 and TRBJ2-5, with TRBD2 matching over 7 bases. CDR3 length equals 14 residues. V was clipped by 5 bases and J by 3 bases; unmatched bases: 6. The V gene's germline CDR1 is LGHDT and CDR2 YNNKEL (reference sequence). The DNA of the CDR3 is TGTGCCAGCAGCTGGGGGGGTGGAGAAGAGACCCAGTACTTC. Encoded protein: CASSWGGGEETQYF.

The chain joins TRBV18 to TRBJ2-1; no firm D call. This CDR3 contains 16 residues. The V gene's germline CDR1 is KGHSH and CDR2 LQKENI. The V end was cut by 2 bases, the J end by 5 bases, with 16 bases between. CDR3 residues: CASSPWPHEVDNEQFF. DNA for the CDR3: TGTGCCAGCTCACCATGGCCACATGAGGTAGACAATGAGCAGTTCTTC.